The T cell receptor (beta chain) under discussion was sequenced for a study of blood T cell repertoires in COVID-19. Study information: Sites in the United States, Italy and Spain provided acute and convalescent COVID-19 samples. From T cells, B-cell-depleted T cells, or PBMCs came the material, which was cDNA or gDNA.

Data came from immunoSEQ multiplex PCR; TCRdb stores just in-frame clones and leaves some out. The top ten clones hold 10% to 15% of a sample with 150,000 or so clones, roughly 88% of them seen once. V was trimmed by 8 bases and J by 8 bases, leaving 21 bases between them. Germline values: CDR1 MNHEY, CDR2 SVGAGI. The CDR3 loop spans 14 amino acids. Individuals drawn from under 30 US areas were roughly 18 to 100 years old. In Cohort 3, a recovered donor had either two negative PCRs, clearance, or symptom resolution. The V and J genes are TRBV6-5 and TRBJ1-1; D might be TRBD1 (6 bases). The sequence was obtained from a woman aged 55 to 70 who had recovered from COVID-19. Input material: PBMCs or T cells enriched from blood (not recorded which). For the CDR3, the DNA is TGTGCCAGCTTTCCGCAGGGGATGGGCCTAGAAGCTTTCTTT. It specifies CASFPQGMGLEAFF.